The 2 T cell receptor beta chains presented below share a single source sample, sequenced in a study of regulatory T cells in long-lasting Graves disease (dated by TCRdb to 2020 to 2022). Interpreted using the paper, the time point label stands for: newly diagnosed GD, antithyroid drugs for less than 3 months. For both TCR sequencing and RNA sequencing, RNA was extracted from PBMCs using TRIzol. Libraries were built with multiplex PCR. These reads were obtained on an Illumina HiSeq 4000. To build TCR beta libraries, CDR3 regions were amplified by Arm-PCR using iRepertoire HTBI primers. TCRdb's own reprocessing of the public reads used fastp at Q25 and MiXCR and kept productive beta chains. Rows matching on CDR3 protein sequence are summarized as one entry with the most common DNA and genes. In this sample the table shows roughly 420,000 distinct CDR3 sequences, roughly 15% of which occur a single time. Roughly 23% of the sample is taken by the ten largest.

The same specimen was also included in a second study, on T cells in Graves' hyperthyroidism and ophthalmopathy.

Sequenced material: peripheral blood mononuclear cells (PBMCs), taken at new diagnosis, from a patient treated with antithyroid drugs. These receptor sequences come from a woman aged 18 to 35 with Graves disease. Donor details come from another sample of the same person, matched by shared clones.

In its sample, this clonotype was seen many times. The rearrangement joins TRBV28 to TRBJ2-3; D tentatively reads TRBD1 or TRBD2 (5 bases each). There are 17 residues in the CDR3. Germline CDR1 and CDR2: MDHEN and SYDVKM. V gave up 6 bases and J gave up 1 base, with 20 bases separating them. The CDR3 region is CASSPIGWGTGTDTQYF. CDR3 sequence (DNA): TGTGCCAGCAGCCCCATCGGGTGGGGGACGGGCACAGATACGCAGTATTTT.

This clonotype appeared once. The chain has TRBV10-2 and TRBJ2-7, with D perhaps matching TRBD1 (6 bases). The CDR3 sequence is 12 residues long. The V end was cut by 8 bases, the J end by 3 bases, with 11 bases between. Per germline, CDR1 WSHSY and CDR2 SAAADI. CDR3 region: CASYGQIYEQYF. In DNA, the CDR3 is TGCGCCAGCTACGGACAGATCTACGAGCAGTACTTC.